This T cell receptor beta chain is drawn from a study of regulatory T cells in long-lasting Graves disease. The CDR3 contains 14 residues. Trimming took off 5 bases at V and 4 bases at J, with 15 bases between the two ends. CDR1 and CDR2 from the germline V gene are SGDLS and YYNGEE. Researchers made TCR beta libraries by using iRepertoire HTBI primers and running Arm-PCR on CDR3 regions. TCRdb used MiXCR to reprocess the multiplex PCR reads, holding one entry per CDR3 protein. Of 400,000 to 500,000 distinct CDR3 sequences listed, approximately 16% are singletons. Time point given: newly diagnosed GD, antithyroid drugs for less than 3 months. The TCR library was made from RNA that had been extracted from PBMCs in TRIzol. American Thyroid Association guidelines were used to diagnose Graves' disease. The same specimen was also included in a second study, on T cells in Graves' hyperthyroidism and ophthalmopathy. That study adds: Graves' hyperthyroidism was deemed stable given no ophthalmopathy progression within 18 months. Within blood appeared most thyroid clonotypes that had expanded above 0.001.

The receptor was derived from a woman aged 18-35 years with Graves disease. This material consisted of peripheral blood mononuclear cells (PBMCs), taken at new diagnosis, from a patient treated with antithyroid drugs. The rearrangement links TRBV9 to TRBJ2-5; maybe TRBD2 (6 bases). The CDR3 is CASSLGGTLETQYF. The CDR3, as DNA: TGTGCCAGCAGTCTGGGCGGGACTTTAGAGACCCAGTACTTC. The full variable domain, its missing parts supplied by reference TRBV9 and TRBJ2-5, is DSGVTQTPKHLITATGQRVTLRCSPRSGDLSVYWYQQSLDQGLQFLIQYYNGEERAKGNILERFSAQQFPDLHSELNLSSLELGDSALYFCASSLGGTLETQYFGPGTRLLVL.